This T cell receptor beta chain was captured by sequencing in a study of T cells in Graves' hyperthyroidism and ophthalmopathy. Diagnoses were made from clinical symptoms, serum measures (thyroxine and TRAb), thyroid ultrasound and orbital computed tomography. The J segment lost 5 bases and the V segment lost 8 bases, leaving 7 bases of the junction unmatched. The CDR3 sequence is 13 residues long. CDR1 WNHNN and CDR2 SYGVQD come from the germline V gene (reference sequence). This clonotype was seen only a few times. Amplified TCR beta CDR3 regions derived from RNA transcripts. TCR CDR3 regions were first amplified by RT-PCR with HTBI primers. TCRdb reprocessed the multiplex PCR reads with MiXCR, giving one entry per CDR3 protein. The data contain roughly 700,000 distinct CDR3 sequences, 13% to 15% of them singletons.

The V gene is TRBV10-1, the J gene TRBJ2-7, with 9 nucleotides matching TRBD1. The clonotype comes from a woman between 18 and 29 years old with Graves' hyperthyroidism. The sample was blood. The CDR3 protein is CASSDRGYNEQYF. For the CDR3, the DNA is TGCGCCAGCTCGGACAGGGGATACAACGAGCAGTACTTC.